This is a list of T cell receptor beta chains from one sample in a study of CD8 T cells in Susac syndrome. TCRdb itself ran the immunoSEQ multiplex PCR reads through MiXCR, one entry per CDR3 protein. This table holds about 140,000 distinct CDR3 sequences, roughly 95% found once. The source material was CD4+ T cells from PBMCs. These TCRs come from a human donor in good health. CDR3s include the opening cysteine and the closing phenylalanine or tryptophan. The order of the fields is D gene, J gene, clone size, V gene, CDR3 DNA, CDR3 protein. The D gene is left open where the match is weak. Clone size is shown for a subset of rows, as once, few, many or a class of expanded clone.

TRBD2	TRBJ2-1	.	TRBV5-1	TGCGCCAGCACCTTAGGTAGCGGGGGATACAATGAGCAGTTCTTC	CASTLGSGGYNEQFF
TRBD2	TRBJ2-1	.	TRBV13	TGTGCCAGCAGCTTAGGAGGACTAGCGGGTGACAATGAGCAGTTCTTC	CASSLGGLAGDNEQFF
.	TRBJ2-7	.	TRBV2	TGTGCCAGCAGTGACACCGACTACGAGCAGTACTTC	CASSDTDYEQYF
TRBD2	TRBJ2-1	.	TRBV20-1	TGCAGTGCTCTGAGCGGGAGAGGAGGTTATACTGAGCAGTTCTTC	CSALSGRGGYTEQFF
.	TRBJ2-5	.	TRBV29-1	TGCAGCGTTGATAACCCAGGGAAAGGGGATGGGGAGACCCAGTACTTC	CSVDNPGKGDGETQYF
.	TRBJ1-2	.	TRBV6-6	TGTGCCAGCAGTCCCCAGGGGCTCTATGGCTACACCTTC	CASSPQGLYGYTF
TRBD2	TRBJ2-3	.	TRBV5-4	TGTGCCAGCAGCCCGACTAGCGGGAGGGAACATACGCAGTATTTT	CASSPTSGREHTQYF
TRBD2	TRBJ2-7	once	TRBV5-1	TGCGCCAGCAGGGACGGGACTAGCGGATCCTACGAGCAGTACTTC	CASRDGTSGSYEQYF
.	TRBJ2-7	.	TRBV12-3/TRBV12-4	TGTGCCAGCAGTTTTAAAGGGATCGACGAGCAGTACTTC	CASSFKGIDEQYF
.	TRBJ2-7	.	TRBV6-4	TGTGCCAGCAGTGAAGAGCAGGGCTACGAGCAGTACTTC	CASSEEQGYEQYF
.	TRBJ1-5	.	TRBV12-3/TRBV12-4	TGTGCCAGCAGTTTCGGCAATCAGCCCCAGCATTTT	CASSFGNQPQHF
TRBD2	TRBJ2-1	.	TRBV2	TGTGCCAGCAGTCTTAAGACTAGCGGGAGTGCTGAGCAGTTCTTC	CASSLKTSGSAEQFF
.	TRBJ1-2	.	TRBV9	TGTGCCAGCAGCGTAGAGGGAATAGGATATGGCTACACCTTC	CASSVEGIGYGYTF
.	TRBJ2-2	.	TRBV3-1	TGTGCCAGCCACCTTAGGAACACCGGGGAGCTGTTTTTT	CASHLRNTGELFF
.	TRBJ1-1	.	TRBV30	TGTGCCTGGACCCAAAGGGAGAGTAACACTGAAGCTTTCTTT	CAWTQRESNTEAFF
.	TRBJ2-7	.	TRBV29-1	TGCAGCGTTGATCGGGGACCCTACGAGCAGTACTTC	CSVDRGPYEQYF
.	TRBJ1-1	.	TRBV6-6	TGTGCCAGCACCAAAGCGAGGAACACTGAAGCTTTCTTT	CASTKARNTEAFF